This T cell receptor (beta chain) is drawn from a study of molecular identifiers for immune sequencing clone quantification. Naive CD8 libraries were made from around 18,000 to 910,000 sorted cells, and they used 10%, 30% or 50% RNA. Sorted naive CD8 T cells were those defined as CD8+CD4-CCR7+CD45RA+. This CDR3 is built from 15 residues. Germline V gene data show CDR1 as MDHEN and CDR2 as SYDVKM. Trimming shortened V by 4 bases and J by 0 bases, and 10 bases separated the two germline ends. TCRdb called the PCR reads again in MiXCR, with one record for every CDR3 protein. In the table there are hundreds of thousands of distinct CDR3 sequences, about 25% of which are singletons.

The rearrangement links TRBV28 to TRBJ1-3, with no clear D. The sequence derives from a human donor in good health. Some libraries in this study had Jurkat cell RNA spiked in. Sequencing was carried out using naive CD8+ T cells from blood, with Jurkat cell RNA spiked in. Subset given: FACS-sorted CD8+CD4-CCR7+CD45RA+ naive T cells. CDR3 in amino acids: CASSSGIISGNTIYF. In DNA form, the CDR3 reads TGTGCCAGCAGTTCCGGGATCATCTCTGGAAACACCATATATTTT.